Listed here is a single T cell receptor beta chain. The antigen is undetermined. TCRdb reprocessed the reads via MiXCR and lists one record per CDR3 protein. The sample consists of some 6,100 distinct CDR3 sequences, approximately 51% of them appearing once. CDR1 and CDR2 from the germline V gene are MNHEY and SVGEGT. Between the trimmed V and J ends, which lost 7 bases and 8 bases, there was a span of 20 bases. The CDR3 runs 15 residues. This record comes from a study of T cell repertoires in cytomegalovirus infection. Study-wide background: Based on public TCR beta signatures, there were indications of CMV infection and of a matching HLA type. The study's findings and limits: HLA-C-restricted CMV clonotypes gave the most frequent clonotype in two of eight donors.

This chain links TRBV6-2 or TRBV6-3 with TRBJ1-4; maybe TRBD1 (5 bases). The receptor comes from a human donor in good health (CMV status not recorded). Some clones in this sample may be carry-over from other donors' samples. The sequencing sample was made of PBMCs, sequenced either directly or after in vitro stimulation (not recorded which). CDR3 sequence reads: CASINAKGKHEKLFF. Written as DNA, the CDR3 is TGTGCCAGCATTAACGCAAAGGGGAAGCACGAAAAACTGTTTTTT.